The rows below give T cell receptor beta chains drawn from one sample of a study of somatic mutations in cytotoxic T cells in rheumatoid arthritis. Sequencing used immunoSEQ multiplex PCR; TCRdb keeps in-frame clones, though not all of them. The sample holds fewer than 20,000 clones; 77% are singletons and the top ten take 10% to 15%. Material for sequencing was CD8+ T cells sorted from blood. Receptors originate from an adult with rheumatoid arthritis. CDR3s include the opening cysteine and the closing phenylalanine or tryptophan.

J gene | V gene | CDR3 length | CDR3 protein
TRBJ2-5 | TRBV7-8 | 12 | CASSPYQETQYF
TRBJ2-1 | TRBV6-6 | 13 | CASSYSTYNEQFF
TRBJ2-4 | TRBV4-1 | 17 | CASSTFQHTRPKNIQYF